The 10 T cell receptor beta chains presented below share a single source sample, sequenced in a study of T cell changes during pregnancy in multiple sclerosis. Here immunoSEQ multiplex PCR was the method, and the copy in TCRdb shows in-frame clones only, minus some. In the table there are around 57,000 clones, about nine tenths of which are singletons. This specimen was peripheral blood, taken in the third trimester of pregnancy. All receptors derive from a female donor in good health, enrolled as a control in a pregnancy study.

The genes are TRBV5-6 and TRBJ2-2; 7 bases are shared with TRBD2. The CDR3 has 15 amino acids. J lost 4 bases, V lost 0 bases, and 3 bases had no gene match. CDR1 is SGHDT and CDR2 is YYEEEE in the germline V gene. CDR3 DNA sequence: TGTGCCAGCAGCTTGGGACTAGCAACCACCGGGGAGCTGTTTTTT. Translating it yields CASSLGLATTGELFF. Based on the CDR3 plus reference TRBV5-6 and TRBJ2-2, the full variable domain is DAGVTQSPTHLIKTRGQQVTLRCSPKSGHDTVSWYQQALGQGPQFIFQYYEEEERQRGNFPDRFSGHQFPNYSSELNVNALLLGDSALYLCASSLGLATTGELFFGEGSRLTVL.

The chain employs TRBV27 and TRBJ2-2; the D gene is possibly TRBD1 (6 bases). V was trimmed by 5 bases and J by 4 bases, leaving 17 bases between them. This CDR3 has 16 amino acids. Per the germline V gene, CDR1 is MNHEY and CDR2 is SMNVEV (reference sequence). The CDR3 DNA is TGTGCCAGCAGTAGGAGGACGGGCAGGGGCACCGGGGAGCTGTTTTTT. Translated, it gives CASSRRTGRGTGELFF.

The chain is built from TRBV30 and TRBJ1-6, with TRBD1 matching 9 bases. The CDR3 runs to 19 residues. V shed 3 bases, J shed 6 bases, and the junction held 18 bases outside the gene matches. The germline CDR1 and CDR2 sequences are GTSNPN and SVGIG (reference sequence). CDR3 sequence (DNA): TGTGCCTGGAGCGGTACCGGGACAGGGTTGGTTTCGGCTAATTCACCCCTCCACTTT. Amino acids: CAWSGTGTGLVSANSPLHF.

In this sample, this clone turned up once. V and J are TRBV2 and TRBJ1-3; D remains unclear. The germline V and J ends were trimmed by 6 bases and 1 base, with 10 bases remaining between them. Germline V lookup: CDR1 SNHLY, CDR2 FYNNEI. CDR3 length: 14 amino acids. The CDR3 protein is CASSLTGSGNTIYF. CDR3 in DNA: TGTGCCAGCAGCCTCACCGGTTCTGGAAACACCATATATTTT.

V and J are TRBV5-6 and TRBJ1-1; unclear D gene. Germline-derived CDR1 and CDR2 are SGHDT and YYEEEE. There are 11 residues in the CDR3. V was cut by 1 base and J by 7 bases, with 5 bases left in between. CDR3 nucleotide sequence: TGTGCCAGCAGCTTGTTTAGTGAAGCTTTCTTT. Its translation: CASSLFSEAFF.

The V gene is TRBV25-1, the J gene TRBJ2-2, with 7 bases lining up with TRBD2. The CDR3 has 16 residues. After removal of 6 bases from V and 1 base from J, the junction contained 8 bases not matched to a gene. Germline CDR1 is MGHDK and CDR2 is SYGVNS. CDR3 in DNA: TGTGCCAGCAGCTGGACCACGGGGGGGAACACCGGGGAGCTGTTTTTT. Translating gives CASSWTTGGNTGELFF. Based on the CDR3 plus reference TRBV25-1 and TRBJ2-2, the full variable domain is EADIYQTPRYLVIGTGKKITLECSQTMGHDKMYWYQQDPGMELHLIHYSYGVNSTEKGDLSSESTVSRIRTEHFPLTLESARPSHTSQYLCASSWTTGGNTGELFFGEGSRLTVL.

The J gene is TRBJ2-7, the V gene TRBV6-1; TRBD1 matches at 7 bases. CDR1 MNHNS and CDR2 SASEGT come from the germline V gene. V gave up 4 bases and J gave up 3 bases; unmatched junction bases: 3. CDR3 size: 13 residues. The CDR3 nucleotides are TGTGCCAGCAGTGGAGGACAGGACTACGAGCAGTACTTC. As protein: CASSGGQDYEQYF.

This clone showed up just once. The rearrangement links TRBV27 to TRBJ2-2; TRBD2 matches at 7 bases. Germline assignment: CDR1 MNHEY and CDR2 SMNVEV (reference sequence). Losses at the gene ends were 7 bases for V and 2 bases for J; bases not matched to a gene: 16. The CDR3 loop spans 18 amino acids. CDR3 nucleotides: TGTGCCAGCACCCAACTGGGGGGAGGGCCAATAAACACCGGGGAGCTGTTTTTT. It specifies CASTQLGGGPINTGELFF.

This clone showed up just a few times. The genes are TRBV6-5 and TRBJ1-1, with a possible D match to TRBD1 (6 bases). CDR1 is MNHEY and CDR2 is SVGAGI in the germline V gene. CDR3 length: 13 residues. V was cut by 6 bases and J by 6 bases, with 14 bases left in between. DNA of the CDR3: TGTGCCAGCAGACGGCAACAGGGCGCTGAAGCTTTCTTT. Translation gives CASRRQQGAEAFF.

This clone showed up just once. The rearrangement joins TRBV9 to TRBJ2-7, with 11 bases aligning to TRBD2. Germline CDR1 SGDLS, CDR2 YYNGEE. Trimming cost V 0 bases and J 7 bases; bases outside gene matches: 6. This CDR3 spans 15 amino acids. This chain's CDR3 is CASSVVLAGGTEQYF. CDR3 nucleotide sequence: TGTGCCAGCAGCGTAGTGCTAGCGGGGGGCACAGAGCAGTACTTC.